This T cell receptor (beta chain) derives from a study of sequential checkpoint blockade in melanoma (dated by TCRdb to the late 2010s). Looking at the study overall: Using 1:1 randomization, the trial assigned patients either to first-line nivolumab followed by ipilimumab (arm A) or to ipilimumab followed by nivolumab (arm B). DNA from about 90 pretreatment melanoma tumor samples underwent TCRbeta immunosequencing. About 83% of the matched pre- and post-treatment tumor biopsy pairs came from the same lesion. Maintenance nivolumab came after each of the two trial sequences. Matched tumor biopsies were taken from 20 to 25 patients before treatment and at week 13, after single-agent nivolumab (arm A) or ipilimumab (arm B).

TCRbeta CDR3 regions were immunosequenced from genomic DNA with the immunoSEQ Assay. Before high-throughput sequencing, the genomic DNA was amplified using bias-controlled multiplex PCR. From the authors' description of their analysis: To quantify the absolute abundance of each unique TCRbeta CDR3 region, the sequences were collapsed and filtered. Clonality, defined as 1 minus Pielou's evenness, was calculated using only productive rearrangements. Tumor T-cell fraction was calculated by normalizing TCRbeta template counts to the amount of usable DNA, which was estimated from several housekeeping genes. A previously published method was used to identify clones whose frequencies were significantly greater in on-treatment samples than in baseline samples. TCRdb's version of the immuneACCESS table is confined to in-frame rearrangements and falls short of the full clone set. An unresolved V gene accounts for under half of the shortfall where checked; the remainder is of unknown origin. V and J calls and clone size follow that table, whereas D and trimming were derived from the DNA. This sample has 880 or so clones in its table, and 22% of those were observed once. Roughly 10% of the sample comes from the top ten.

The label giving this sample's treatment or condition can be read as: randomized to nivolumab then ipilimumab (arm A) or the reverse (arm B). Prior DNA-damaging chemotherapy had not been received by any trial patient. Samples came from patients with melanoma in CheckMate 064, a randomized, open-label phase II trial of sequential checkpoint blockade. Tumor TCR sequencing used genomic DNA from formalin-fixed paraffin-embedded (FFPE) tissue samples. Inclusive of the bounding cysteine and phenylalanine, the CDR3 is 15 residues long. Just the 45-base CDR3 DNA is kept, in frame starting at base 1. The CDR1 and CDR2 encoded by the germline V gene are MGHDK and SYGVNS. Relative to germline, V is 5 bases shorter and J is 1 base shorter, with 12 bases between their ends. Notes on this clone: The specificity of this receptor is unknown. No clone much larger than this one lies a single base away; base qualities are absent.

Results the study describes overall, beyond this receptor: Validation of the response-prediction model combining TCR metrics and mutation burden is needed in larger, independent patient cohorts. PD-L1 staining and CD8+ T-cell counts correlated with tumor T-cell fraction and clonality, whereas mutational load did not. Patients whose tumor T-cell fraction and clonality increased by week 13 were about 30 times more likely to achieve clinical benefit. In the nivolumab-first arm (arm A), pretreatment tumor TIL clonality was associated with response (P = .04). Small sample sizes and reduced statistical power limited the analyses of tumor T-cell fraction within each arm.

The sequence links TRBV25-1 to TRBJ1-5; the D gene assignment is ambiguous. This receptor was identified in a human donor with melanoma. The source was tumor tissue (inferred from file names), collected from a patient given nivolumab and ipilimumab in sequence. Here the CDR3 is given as CASSHSQESNQPQHF. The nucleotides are TGTGCCAGCAGTCACAGCCAGGAGAGCAATCAGCCCCAGCATTTT.